These 23 T cell receptor beta chains were sequenced from one sample in a study. TCRdb ran MiXCR on the RT-PCR reads and lists one entry per CDR3 protein. The table has about 700,000 distinct CDR3 sequences, 11% to 15% seen once. Sequencing was performed on memory CD4+ T cells from blood. These receptor sequences come from a female donor in good health, serving as a healthy control.

The V and J genes are TRBV9 and TRBJ1-1; D is possibly TRBD1 (6 bases). Trimming took 3 bases from V and 0 from J, leaving 9 bases between them. In germline, CDR1 is SGDLS, CDR2 YYNGEE. This CDR3 spans 14 amino acids. CDR3 sequence: CASSGGGLNTEAFF. The CDR3 DNA is TGTGCCAGCAGCGGAGGGGGGCTGAACACTGAAGCTTTCTTT.

This chain uses TRBV12-3 or TRBV12-4 with TRBJ2-5; perhaps TRBD1 as D (5 bases). With 6 bases removed from V and 5 bases from J, the gap between germline ends came to 22 bases. The CDR3 spans 16 residues. CDR3 protein: CASSPPRQGAGETQYF. CDR3 DNA: TGTGCCAGCAGCCCACCCCGACAAGGGGCTGGGGAGACCCAGTACTTC.

This clonotype was found many times. J is TRBJ2-5 and V is TRBV7-2; tentative D call: TRBD2 (6 bases). CDR1 and CDR2 (germline): SGHTA, FQGNSA. CDR3 length: 15 residues. With 3 bases removed from V and 4 bases from J, the gap between germline ends came to 15 bases. CDR3 region: CASSFQPGTRETQYF. In DNA form, the CDR3 reads TGTGCCAGCAGCTTCCAGCCCGGGACTCGAGAGACCCAGTACTTC.

V usage is TRBV20-1 and J usage is TRBJ1-5; D call uncertain. This CDR3 spans 13 amino acids. V was shortened by 6 bases and J by 1 base, with 10 bases between the two germline ends. Germline assignment: CDR1 DFQATT and CDR2 SNEGSKA (reference sequence). The CDR3 DNA sequence: TGCAGTGCCTACCCCTGGAGCAATCAGCCCCAGCATTTT. Translating gives CSAYPWSNQPQHF.

In its sample, this clonotype was seen many times. J is TRBJ1-5 and V is TRBV6-1; perhaps TRBD1 as D (5 bases). The CDR3 covers 14 residues. Germline V lookup: CDR1 MNHNS, CDR2 SASEGT. Between the trimmed V and J ends, which lost 6 bases and 9 bases, there was a span of 18 bases. Here the CDR3 DNA reads TGTGCCAGCAGACTCATGATGACAGACTGGCCCCAGCATTTT. Its translation is CASRLMMTDWPQHF.

This clonotype was counted a few times. The genes are TRBV28 and TRBJ1-2; D is unclear. From germline, CDR1 is MDHEN and CDR2 SYDVKM. The V gene lost 6 bases and the J gene lost 5 bases, with 19 bases spanning the gap. The CDR3 length is 15 residues. DNA for the CDR3: TGTGCCAGCAGCCAAAACGTCCGGGGTGGGTATGGCTACACCTTC. It specifies CASSQNVRGGYGYTF.

With respect to this clonotype: This may come from a read error, since a much larger clone is one base off. The chain combines TRBV29-1 with TRBJ2-1; the match to TRBD1 covers 9 bases. The length of the CDR3 is 14 residues. CDR1 and CDR2 (germline): SQVTM, ANQGSEA. The trim removed 4 bases at V and 8 bases at J, leaving 9 bases unmatched. The CDR3 sequence is CSVVMGQGPDEQFF. In DNA, the CDR3 is TGCAGCGTTGTAATGGGACAGGGCCCCGATGAGCAGTTCTTC.

In its sample, this clonotype was seen many times. The CDR3: CASGPGPYEQYF. The CDR3, as DNA: TGTGCCAGCGGTCCGGGGCCCTACGAGCAGTACTTC. The chain links TRBV6-5 to TRBJ2-7, with D perhaps being TRBD1 or TRBD2 (5 bases each). CDR1 is MNHEY and CDR2 is SVGAGI in the germline V gene. V lost 8 bases and J lost 2, with 10 bases in between. This CDR3 is built from 12 residues.

This clonotype has only a few counts. The V and J genes are TRBV6-6 and TRBJ2-7, with D possibly being TRBD2 (5 bases). The CDR3 has 15 amino acids. Per the germline V gene, CDR1 is MNHNY and CDR2 is SVGAGI (reference sequence). V lost 0 bases to trimming and J lost 5 bases, with 14 bases between them. The CDR3 sequence is CASSYSRLEGDEQYF. The CDR3, as DNA: TGTGCCAGCAGTTACTCCCGGTTAGAGGGAGACGAGCAGTACTTC.

The V and J genes are TRBV9 and TRBJ2-7, with a tentative D call TRBD1 (5 bases). Trimming removed 4 bases at V and 2 bases at J, with 22 bases between. Looked up from germline, CDR1 is SGDLS and CDR2 is YYNGEE. The CDR3 has 17 residues. CDR3 nucleotides: TGTGCCAGCAGCCCCCCTCTCTCCCAGGGTGATGCCTACGAGCAGTACTTC. This sequence encodes CASSPPLSQGDAYEQYF.

The V call is TRBV5-8, the J call TRBJ2-7; D might be TRBD1 or TRBD2, each matching 5 bases. Trimming pared 4 bases from V and 6 bases from J, leaving 20 bases between. The CDR3 sequence is 15 residues long. CDR1 is SGHTS and CDR2 is YDEGEE in the germline V gene. The CDR3 region has the DNA TGTGCCAGCAGCCGGGACGGGACCCAACTTTTCGAGCAGTACTTC. This codes for CASSRDGTQLFEQYF.

This clonotype was seen only a few times. The chain couples TRBV9 to TRBJ1-4; D not certain. Looked up from germline, CDR1 is SGDLS and CDR2 is YYNGEE. The CDR3 covers 13 residues. Deletions cut 4 bases from V and 6 bases from J, with 10 bases between. This chain's CDR3 is CASSLSADEKLFF. The DNA of the CDR3 is TGTGCCAGCAGCCTTAGTGCCGATGAAAAACTGTTTTTT. The full variable domain, in which reference TRBV9 and TRBJ1-4 provide the parts outside the CDR3, is DSGVTQTPKHLITATGQRVTLRCSPRSGDLSVYWYQQSLDQGLQFLIQYYNGEERAKGNILERFSAQQFPDLHSELNLSSLELGDSALYFCASSLSADEKLFFGSGTQLSVL.

The J gene is TRBJ2-2, the V gene TRBV30; D gene ambiguous. From germline, CDR1 is GTSNPN and CDR2 SVGIG (reference sequence). The CDR3 runs 14 residues. Deletions cut 0 bases from V and 4 bases from J, with 9 bases between. CDR3 nucleotide sequence: TGTGCCTGGAGTGTGTCTCCTGTCACCGGGGAGCTGTTTTTT. Its translation: CAWSVSPVTGELFF.

The chain combines TRBV5-1 with TRBJ1-2, with TRBD1 identical over 7 bases. Germline trimming cut 4 bases from V and 14 bases from J; bases unmatched to any gene: 14. The CDR3 spans 13 residues. Germline assignment: CDR1 SGHRS and CDR2 YFSETQ. The CDR3 DNA reads TGCGCCAGCAGCGCGGGAGACAGGGTGGGAGCAACCTTC. Its translation is CASSAGDRVGATF.

The rearrangement links TRBV5-5 to TRBJ1-4; TRBD1 agrees at 7 bases. CDR3 length: 16 amino acids. Germline V CDR1 and CDR2: SGHKS, YYEKEE (reference sequence). Trimming at V came to 5 bases and at J to 0 bases, leaving 7 bases not matched to a gene. CDR3: CASREGTAATNEKLFF. The CDR3, as DNA: TGTGCCAGCAGGGAGGGGACAGCCGCAACTAATGAAAAACTGTTTTTT. Complete variable domain (other parts from reference TRBV5-5 and TRBJ1-4): DAGVTQSPTHLIKTRGQQVTLRCSPISGHKSVSWYQQVLGQGPQFIFQYYEKEERGRGNFPDRFSARQFPNYSSELNVNALLLGDSALYLCASREGTAATNEKLFFGSGTQLSVL.

This CDR3 is CASGLVRPSAATNEKLFF. CDR3 nucleotide sequence: TGTGCTAGTGGTTTGGTACGGCCATCAGCGGCAACTAATGAAAAACTGTTTTTT. The J gene is TRBJ1-4, the V gene TRBV12-5; D gene ambiguous. Trimming stripped 0 bases from V and 0 bases from J, with 14 bases between. The V gene's germline CDR1 is LGHNT and CDR2 FRNRAP. The CDR3 has 18 residues.

The rearrangement joins TRBV20-1 to TRBJ1-3; maybe TRBD1 (6 bases). Looked up from germline, CDR1 is DFQATT and CDR2 is SNEGSKA (reference sequence). Trimming pared 0 bases from V and 4 bases from J, leaving 13 bases between. The CDR3 length is 15 residues. In DNA form, the CDR3 reads TGCAGTGCTAGAGATCTTGGGGGCTCAGGAAACACCATATATTTT. Amino acids: CSARDLGGSGNTIYF.

V and J are TRBV29-1 and TRBJ2-1; TRBD2 aligns across 14 bases. J gave up 10 bases and V 4 bases, and 6 bases lay outside the gene matches. CDR3 length equals 14 residues. The germline CDR1 and CDR2 sequences are SQVTM and ANQGSEA. The CDR3 nucleotides read TGCAGCGTTGGGGGGACTAGCGGGAGAGGGGAGCAGTTCTTC. This translates into CSVGGTSGRGEQFF.

V is TRBV25-1 and J is TRBJ1-6; tentative D call: TRBD1 (5 bases). The CDR3 runs 16 residues. V dropped 2 bases and J dropped 0 bases, with 8 bases sitting between them. Germline CDR1 reads MGHDK; CDR2 reads SYGVNS. CDR3 in DNA: TGTGCCAGCAGTGAACCAGGGAGCTCCTATAATTCACCCCTCCACTTT. The encoded protein is CASSEPGSSYNSPLHF.

The J gene is TRBJ2-2, the V gene TRBV3-1; TRBD2 agrees at 9 bases. The CDR3 has 15 amino acids. CDR1 and CDR2 from the germline V gene are LGHDT and YNNKEL (reference sequence). V lost 6 bases to trimming and J lost 2 bases; unmatched junction nucleotides: 4. CDR3 loop: CASRDSGGNTGELFF. The DNA of the CDR3 is TGTGCCAGCAGGGATAGCGGGGGAAACACCGGGGAGCTGTTTTTT.

The chain links TRBV18 to TRBJ1-1; D perhaps matches TRBD1 (5 bases). The germline V and J ends were trimmed by 6 bases and 6 bases, with 11 bases remaining between them. Germline-derived CDR1 and CDR2 are KGHSH and LQKENI. The CDR3 sequence is 12 residues long. CDR3 sequence (DNA): TGTGCCAGCTCCCCTCGGGGGTCTGAAGCTTTCTTT. Its protein is CASSPRGSEAFF.

Ten or more counts support this clonotype. The chain employs TRBV20-1 and TRBJ2-5, with D perhaps TRBD1 (6 bases). V was pared by 3 bases and J by 1 base, with 9 bases between. This CDR3 is built from 13 residues. Looked up from germline, CDR1 is DFQATT and CDR2 is SNEGSKA (reference sequence). The CDR3 spells CSASRGIQETQYF. In DNA, the CDR3 is TGCAGTGCTAGTAGGGGGATCCAAGAGACCCAGTACTTC.

The chain combines TRBV20-1 with TRBJ2-1; 14 bases agree with TRBD2. Germline loops: CDR1 DFQATT, CDR2 SNEGSKA (reference sequence). This CDR3 is built from 15 residues. J gave up 9 bases and V 6 bases, and 10 bases lay outside the gene matches. CDR3 nucleotides: TGCAGTGCCGATCCCGGGACTAGCGGGAGAATTGAGCAGTTCTTC. Amino acid sequence: CSADPGTSGRIEQFF.